This is a list of T cell receptor beta chains from one sample in a study of tumor-infiltrating lymphocytes in primary liver carcinoma. A single record per CDR3 protein comes from TCRdb applying MiXCR to the multiplex PCR reads. The sample holds 300,000 to 400,000 distinct CDR3 sequences, roughly 60% seen once. Input material: peripheral blood. All receptors derive from a middle-aged man with primary liver carcinoma and hepatitis B virus infection. Each CDR3 is given with its conserved first and last residue. The order of the fields is V gene, D gene, J gene, clone size, CDR3 DNA, CDR3 protein. The D gene is left open where the match is weak. The size entry is marked missing in some rows and otherwise reads once, few, many or a size class.

v_gene: TRBV23-1; d_gene: TRBD1; j_gene: TRBJ2-7; abundance: NA; CDR3nt: TGCGCCAGCAGTCACCCAGGGACAGACGATACCTACGAGCAGTACTTC; CDR3aa: CASSHPGTDDTYEQYF
v_gene: TRBV11-3; d_gene: NA; j_gene: TRBJ2-2; abundance: NA; CDR3nt: TGTGCCAGCAGCTCAGATCGACAGATAACTGGGGAGCTGTTTTTT; CDR3aa: CASSSDRQITGELFF
v_gene: TRBV7-9; d_gene: NA; j_gene: TRBJ1-6; abundance: NA; CDR3nt: TGTGGCGCACAGAGCGTGGGGGCCGGCCGTAATCCACCCCTCCACTTT; CDR3aa: CGAQSVGAGRNPPLHF
v_gene: TRBV12-3/TRBV12-4; d_gene: NA; j_gene: TRBJ1-6; abundance: many; CDR3nt: TGTGCCAGCAGTTTATGGGGAGGTGGTTCACCCCTCCACTTT; CDR3aa: CASSLWGGGSPLHF
v_gene: TRBV6-1; d_gene: NA; j_gene: TRBJ2-2; abundance: many; CDR3nt: TGTGCCAGCAAAAGTTCCTTCGGAGCCGGGGAGCTGTTTTTT; CDR3aa: CASKSSFGAGELFF
v_gene: TRBV28; d_gene: NA; j_gene: TRBJ2-7; abundance: NA; CDR3nt: TGTGCCAGCAGTTTCACCCCTGAACTAGCAGATTCCTACGAGCAGTACTTC; CDR3aa: CASSFTPELADSYEQYF
v_gene: TRBV6-5; d_gene: TRBD1; j_gene: TRBJ2-4; abundance: many; CDR3nt: TGTGCCAGCAGTTACGGTTCGGGTCAGGGGGCCAACATTCAGTACTTC; CDR3aa: CASSYGSGQGANIQYF
v_gene: TRBV10-3; d_gene: TRBD2; j_gene: TRBJ2-3; abundance: NA; CDR3nt: TGTGCCATCAGTGAGTCCCCCCTAGCGGGAACACCAGATACGCAGTATTTT; CDR3aa: CAISESPLAGTPDTQYF
v_gene: TRBV11-2; d_gene: TRBD2; j_gene: TRBJ2-1; abundance: many; CDR3nt: TGTGCCAGCAGCCACCAACTAGCGGGGGTTGTTAATGAGCAGTTCTTC; CDR3aa: CASSHQLAGVVNEQFF
v_gene: TRBV4-1; d_gene: NA; j_gene: TRBJ2-2; abundance: many; CDR3nt: TGCGCCAGCAGCCTTCTGGATGGGTCAAACACCGGGGAGCTGTTTTTT; CDR3aa: CASSLLDGSNTGELFF
v_gene: TRBV6-1; d_gene: NA; j_gene: TRBJ2-7; abundance: many; CDR3nt: TGTGCCAGCAGCGGCGCCCGGGACGGCTTCTCCTACGAGCAGTACTTC; CDR3aa: CASSGARDGFSYEQYF
v_gene: TRBV5-1; d_gene: NA; j_gene: TRBJ2-2; abundance: NA; CDR3nt: TGCGCCAGCTCCTACCGGGCAGGGTCGAACACCGGGAAGCTGTTTTTT; CDR3aa: CASSYRAGSNTGKLFF
v_gene: TRBV5-1; d_gene: NA; j_gene: TRBJ2-6; abundance: few; CDR3nt: TGCGCCAGCAGCTTGGATGGTGGGGCCAACGTCCTGACTTTC; CDR3aa: CASSLDGGANVLTF
v_gene: TRBV10-3; d_gene: NA; j_gene: TRBJ1-5; abundance: many; CDR3nt: TGTGCCATCAGTGACTCAGGCGGCCCGAATCAGCCCCAGCATTTT; CDR3aa: CAISDSGGPNQPQHF
v_gene: TRBV11-2; d_gene: TRBD1; j_gene: TRBJ2-5; abundance: many; CDR3nt: TGTGCCAGCAGCTTAGGCCTGGCGACAGGGACGGAGACCCAGTACTTC; CDR3aa: CASSLGLATGTETQYF
v_gene: TRBV28; d_gene: TRBD2; j_gene: TRBJ2-3; abundance: NA; CDR3nt: TGTGCCAGCAGTTTCTTTTTAGTGTTAGCTAGCGGGAGGGCCTGCACAGATACGCAGTATTTT; CDR3aa: CASSFFLVLASGRACTDTQYF
v_gene: TRBV25-1; d_gene: NA; j_gene: TRBJ2-7; abundance: NA; CDR3nt: TGTGCCAGCGAGGGCAGGGTCGACGAGCAGTACTTC; CDR3aa: CASEGRVDEQYF
v_gene: TRBV11-2; d_gene: NA; j_gene: TRBJ2-2; abundance: NA; CDR3nt: TGTGCCAGCAGCTTAGATCGTTGGGGTAGGGACACCGGGGAGCTGTTTTTT; CDR3aa: CASSLDRWGRDTGELFF
v_gene: TRBV10-3; d_gene: TRBD1; j_gene: TRBJ1-2; abundance: NA; CDR3nt: TGTGCCACCAGTGAGCGTAAAAACAGGGGGATTAATGGGATCGGCTACACCTTC; CDR3aa: CATSERKNRGINGIGYTF
v_gene: TRBV4-3; d_gene: TRBD1; j_gene: TRBJ2-7; abundance: NA; CDR3nt: TGCGCCAGTAGCCCCAAGGACAGGACCTACGAGCAGTACTTC; CDR3aa: CASSPKDRTYEQYF
v_gene: TRBV6-2/TRBV6-3; d_gene: NA; j_gene: TRBJ2-7; abundance: NA; CDR3nt: TGTACCAGCAGTTACTGGGGAGCGAGAGTCCCCCACGAGCAGTACTTC; CDR3aa: CTSSYWGARVPHEQYF
v_gene: TRBV6-6; d_gene: TRBD2; j_gene: TRBJ2-1; abundance: few; CDR3nt: TGTGCCAGCAGTTTTCTAGCGGCCCGGGTCGGGTCCTACAATGAGCAGTTCTTC; CDR3aa: CASSFLAARVGSYNEQFF
v_gene: TRBV12-3/TRBV12-4; d_gene: TRBD1; j_gene: TRBJ1-5; abundance: many; CDR3nt: TGTGCCAGCAGTTTTGCTCAGGGGGGTCAGCCCCAGCATTTT; CDR3aa: CASSFAQGGQPQHF
v_gene: TRBV7-9; d_gene: NA; j_gene: TRBJ2-7; abundance: NA; CDR3nt: TGCGCCAGCAACGACCACCTAACTGGCTACGAGCAGTACTTC; CDR3aa: CASNDHLTGYEQYF
v_gene: TRBV29-1; d_gene: TRBD1; j_gene: TRBJ2-3; abundance: NA; CDR3nt: TGCAGCGTAACGGGTACAGGGGGTCCAGATACCCAGTATTTT; CDR3aa: CSVTGTGGPDTQYF
v_gene: TRBV28; d_gene: TRBD1; j_gene: TRBJ2-7; abundance: NA; CDR3nt: TGTGCCAGCAGCCCGGGGACAGGGATCGAGCGGTACTTC; CDR3aa: CASSPGTGIERYF
v_gene: TRBV4-3; d_gene: NA; j_gene: TRBJ1-2; abundance: NA; CDR3nt: TGCGACAGCAGCCAAGGGTCCGGCGTCTACACTTTC; CDR3aa: CDSSQGSGVYTF
v_gene: TRBV5-1; d_gene: TRBD2; j_gene: TRBJ2-5; abundance: NA; CDR3nt: TGCGCCAGCAGCGTACTAGCGGGAGGGAGCCAAGAGACCCAGTACTTC; CDR3aa: CASSVLAGGSQETQYF
v_gene: TRBV11-2; d_gene: NA; j_gene: TRBJ1-2; abundance: few; CDR3nt: TGTGCCAGCAGCTACCAGGCTGGTGGCTACACCTTC; CDR3aa: CASSYQAGGYTF
v_gene: TRBV28; d_gene: NA; j_gene: TRBJ2-1; abundance: many; CDR3nt: TGTGCCAGCAGCCTTAACAATGAGCAGTTCTTC; CDR3aa: CASSLNNEQFF
v_gene: TRBV4-2; d_gene: TRBD2; j_gene: TRBJ2-5; abundance: many; CDR3nt: TGTGCCAGCAGCCCGGGGAGGGCAGAAGAGACCCAGTACTTC; CDR3aa: CASSPGRAEETQYF
v_gene: TRBV5-6; d_gene: TRBD2; j_gene: TRBJ2-2; abundance: NA; CDR3nt: TGTGTCAGCAGCTGGACTAGCGGGAGGACCGGGGAGCTGTTTTTT; CDR3aa: CVSSWTSGRTGELFF
v_gene: TRBV29-1; d_gene: TRBD2; j_gene: TRBJ2-1; abundance: NA; CDR3nt: TGCAGCGTTCCCGGGACTAGCGGGAGGGGAGCGCATTTCTTC; CDR3aa: CSVPGTSGRGAHFF
v_gene: TRBV12-3/TRBV12-4; d_gene: NA; j_gene: TRBJ1-6; abundance: NA; CDR3nt: TGTGCCAGCAGTTTAGCAGGAGCTTATAATTCACCCCTCCACTTT; CDR3aa: CASSLAGAYNSPLHF
v_gene: TRBV6-1; d_gene: TRBD2; j_gene: TRBJ2-3; abundance: many; CDR3nt: TGTGCCAGCATCGCATCGAGCGGGGAAGAGATTAGCACAGATACGCAGTATTTT; CDR3aa: CASIASSGEEISTDTQYF
v_gene: TRBV11-2; d_gene: TRBD2; j_gene: TRBJ2-1; abundance: NA; CDR3nt: TGTGCCAGTGGCGTTAGGCTACGGGAGGGCTACAATGAGCAGTTCTTC; CDR3aa: CASGVRLREGYNEQFF
v_gene: TRBV6-2/TRBV6-3; d_gene: NA; j_gene: TRBJ2-1; abundance: NA; CDR3nt: TGTGCCAGCAGACCCGGGACTGGCGTGTACAATGAGCAGTTCTTC; CDR3aa: CASRPGTGVYNEQFF
v_gene: TRBV4-1; d_gene: NA; j_gene: TRBJ2-3; abundance: NA; CDR3nt: TGCGCCAGCAGCCAAGATAGTGCTAGTCTCGGGGATACGCAGTATTTT; CDR3aa: CASSQDSASLGDTQYF
v_gene: TRBV6-2/TRBV6-3; d_gene: NA; j_gene: TRBJ1-1; abundance: once; CDR3nt: TGTGGCAGCAGGAAAACCCCACCCCACACTGAAGCTTTCTTT; CDR3aa: CGSRKTPPHTEAFF
v_gene: TRBV5-4; d_gene: NA; j_gene: TRBJ2-1; abundance: NA; CDR3nt: TGTGCCAGCAGCTTGGTAGGGGTGTCCAAGTATGAGCAGTTCTTC; CDR3aa: CASSLVGVSKYEQFF
v_gene: TRBV5-1; d_gene: NA; j_gene: TRBJ2-5; abundance: NA; CDR3nt: TGCGCCAGCAAGCCCGACTCAGGGGGACTTAGGGAGACCCAGTACTTC; CDR3aa: CASKPDSGGLRETQYF
v_gene: TRBV11-2; d_gene: TRBD2; j_gene: TRBJ2-1; abundance: many; CDR3nt: TGTGCCAGCAGCCTACTAGCGGGCCCCTACAATGAGCAGTTCTTC; CDR3aa: CASSLLAGPYNEQFF
v_gene: TRBV7-9; d_gene: NA; j_gene: TRBJ2-7; abundance: NA; CDR3nt: TGTGCCAGCAGCTTTTCGGGCGAGGAGCAGTACTTC; CDR3aa: CASSFSGEEQYF
v_gene: TRBV6-5; d_gene: NA; j_gene: TRBJ1-2; abundance: few; CDR3nt: TGTGTCAGCAGGGACGGGGGGCTCGGCTACACCTTC; CDR3aa: CVSRDGGLGYTF
v_gene: TRBV5-1; d_gene: TRBD1; j_gene: TRBJ2-3; abundance: NA; CDR3nt: TGCGCCAGCAGCTCGGACAGGGCTAGCACAGATACGCAGTGTTTT; CDR3aa: CASSSDRASTDTQCF
v_gene: TRBV10-3; d_gene: NA; j_gene: TRBJ1-4; abundance: NA; CDR3nt: TGTGCCATCAGTGTTTCCAGAGCCAATGAAAAACTGTTTTTT; CDR3aa: CAISVSRANEKLFF
v_gene: TRBV5-6; d_gene: NA; j_gene: TRBJ2-1; abundance: few; CDR3nt: TGTGCCAGCAGCTTGCAGGCGGGGTCCTTCTACAATGAGCAGTTCTTC; CDR3aa: CASSLQAGSFYNEQFF
v_gene: TRBV6-2/TRBV6-3; d_gene: NA; j_gene: TRBJ2-2; abundance: many; CDR3nt: TGTGCCAGCACCCCCGAGGGGGGGCGGGACGGGGAGCTGTTTTTT; CDR3aa: CASTPEGGRDGELFF
v_gene: TRBV6-5; d_gene: TRBD1; j_gene: TRBJ2-5; abundance: many; CDR3nt: TGTGCCAGCAGTCCCGACAGGGGGAGGGAGACCCAGTACTTC; CDR3aa: CASSPDRGRETQYF
v_gene: TRBV29-1; d_gene: NA; j_gene: TRBJ2-1; abundance: NA; CDR3nt: TGCAGCGTCCCCCTTAGCAGGAGTAACAATGAGCAGTTCTTC; CDR3aa: CSVPLSRSNNEQFF
v_gene: TRBV2; d_gene: NA; j_gene: TRBJ2-1; abundance: NA; CDR3nt: TGTGCCAGCAGTCCAGAACTAGTTCAGCAGTTCTTC; CDR3aa: CASSPELVQQFF
v_gene: TRBV6-1; d_gene: TRBD1; j_gene: TRBJ2-6; abundance: NA; CDR3nt: TGTGCCAGCAGTGGGAGGACAGGGGGGAGTGGGGCCAACGTCCTGACTTTC; CDR3aa: CASSGRTGGSGANVLTF
v_gene: TRBV5-1; d_gene: NA; j_gene: TRBJ2-5; abundance: NA; CDR3nt: TGCGCCAGCAGTTTGGTGGGGCCCTTAGAGACCCAGTACTTC; CDR3aa: CASSLVGPLETQYF
v_gene: TRBV28; d_gene: TRBD1; j_gene: TRBJ1-1; abundance: NA; CDR3nt: TGTGCCAGCAGCCAAGGTGGGGTACAGGGGGCCAACACTGAAGCTTTCTTT; CDR3aa: CASSQGGVQGANTEAFF